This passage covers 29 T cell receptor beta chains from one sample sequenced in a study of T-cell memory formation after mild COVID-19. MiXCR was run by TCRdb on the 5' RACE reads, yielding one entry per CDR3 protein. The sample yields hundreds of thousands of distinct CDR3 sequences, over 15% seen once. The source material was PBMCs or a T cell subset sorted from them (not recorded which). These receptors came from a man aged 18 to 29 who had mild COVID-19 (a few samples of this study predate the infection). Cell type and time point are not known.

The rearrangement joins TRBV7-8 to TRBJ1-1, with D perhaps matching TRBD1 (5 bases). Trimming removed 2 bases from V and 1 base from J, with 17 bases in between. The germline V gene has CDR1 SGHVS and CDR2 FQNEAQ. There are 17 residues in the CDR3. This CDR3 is CASSLSSGALWNTEAFF. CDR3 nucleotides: TGTGCCAGCAGCTTATCTAGTGGGGCGTTATGGAACACTGAAGCTTTCTTT.

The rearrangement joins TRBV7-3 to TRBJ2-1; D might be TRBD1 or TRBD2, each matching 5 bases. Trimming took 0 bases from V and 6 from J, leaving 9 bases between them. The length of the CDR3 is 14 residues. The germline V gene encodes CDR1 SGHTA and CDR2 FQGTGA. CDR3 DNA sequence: TGTGCCAGCAGCTTAACTGGGACGAGCAATGAGCAGTTCTTC. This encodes CASSLTGTSNEQFF.

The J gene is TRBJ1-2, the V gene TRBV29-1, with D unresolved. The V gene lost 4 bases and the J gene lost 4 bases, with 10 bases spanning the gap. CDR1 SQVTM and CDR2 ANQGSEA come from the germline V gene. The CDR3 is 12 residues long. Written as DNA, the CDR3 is TGCAGCGTTGGTGGAGCCTTCTATGGCTACACCTTC. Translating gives CSVGGAFYGYTF. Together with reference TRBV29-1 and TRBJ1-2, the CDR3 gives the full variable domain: SAVISQKPSRDICQRGTSLTIQCQVDSQVTMMFWYRQQPGQSLTLIATANQGSEATYESGFVIDKFPISRPNLTFSTLTVSNMSPEDSSIYLCSVGGAFYGYTFGSGTRLTVV.

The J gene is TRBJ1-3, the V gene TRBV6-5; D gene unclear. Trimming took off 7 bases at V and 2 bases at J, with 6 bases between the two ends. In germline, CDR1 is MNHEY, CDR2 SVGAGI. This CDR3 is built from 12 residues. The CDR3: CASTAAGNTIYF. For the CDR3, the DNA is TGTGCCAGCACGGCGGCTGGAAACACCATATATTTT.

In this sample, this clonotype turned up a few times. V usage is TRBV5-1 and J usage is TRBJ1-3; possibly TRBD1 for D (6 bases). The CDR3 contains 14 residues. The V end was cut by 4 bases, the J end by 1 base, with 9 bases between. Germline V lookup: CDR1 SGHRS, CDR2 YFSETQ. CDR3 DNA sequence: TGCGCCAGCAGCCAACAGGGATCTGGAAACACCATATATTTT. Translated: CASSQQGSGNTIYF. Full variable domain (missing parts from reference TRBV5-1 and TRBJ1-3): KAGVTQTPRYLIKTRGQQVTLSCSPISGHRSVSWYQQTPGQGLQFLFEYFSETQRNKGNFPGRFSGRQFSNSRSEMNVSTLELGDSALYLCASSQQGSGNTIYFGEGSWLTVV.

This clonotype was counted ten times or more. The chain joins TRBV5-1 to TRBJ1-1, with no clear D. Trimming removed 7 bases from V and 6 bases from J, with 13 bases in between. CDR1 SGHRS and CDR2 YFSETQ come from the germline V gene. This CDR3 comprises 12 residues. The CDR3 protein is CASRVNDAEAFF. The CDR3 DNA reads TGCGCCAGCCGAGTGAACGACGCTGAAGCTTTCTTT.

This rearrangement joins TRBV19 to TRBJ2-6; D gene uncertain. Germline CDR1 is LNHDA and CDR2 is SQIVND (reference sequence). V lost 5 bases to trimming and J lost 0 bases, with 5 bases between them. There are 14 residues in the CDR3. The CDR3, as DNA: TGTGCCAGTAGTCCCATCTCTGGGGCCAACGTCCTGACTTTC. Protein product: CASSPISGANVLTF.

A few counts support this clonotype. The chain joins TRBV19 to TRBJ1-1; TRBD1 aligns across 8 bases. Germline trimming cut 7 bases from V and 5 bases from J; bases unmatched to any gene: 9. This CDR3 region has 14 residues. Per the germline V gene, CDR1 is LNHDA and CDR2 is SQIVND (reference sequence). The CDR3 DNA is TGTGCCAGTACCCGGACAGGGCCCGGGACTGAAGCTTTCTTT. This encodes CASTRTGPGTEAFF.

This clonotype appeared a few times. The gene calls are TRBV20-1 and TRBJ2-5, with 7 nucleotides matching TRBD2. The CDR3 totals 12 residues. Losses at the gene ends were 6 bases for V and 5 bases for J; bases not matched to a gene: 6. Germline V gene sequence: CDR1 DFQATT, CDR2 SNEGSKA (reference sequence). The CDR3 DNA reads TGCAGTGCAGAAGTGCGGGGGGAGACCCAGTACTTC. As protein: CSAEVRGETQYF.

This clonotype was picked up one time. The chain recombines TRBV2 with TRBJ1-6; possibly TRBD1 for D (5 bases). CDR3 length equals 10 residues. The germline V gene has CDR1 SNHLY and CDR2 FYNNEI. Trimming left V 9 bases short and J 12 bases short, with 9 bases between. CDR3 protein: CARPGGPLHF. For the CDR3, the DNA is TGTGCCAGACCCGGGGGACCCCTCCACTTT.

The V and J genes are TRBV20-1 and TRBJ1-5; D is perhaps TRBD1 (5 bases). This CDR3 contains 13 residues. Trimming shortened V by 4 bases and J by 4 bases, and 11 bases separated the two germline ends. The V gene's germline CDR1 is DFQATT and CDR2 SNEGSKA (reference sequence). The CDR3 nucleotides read TGCAGTGCTATCAGGGCGTGGAATCAGCCCCAGCATTTT. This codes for CSAIRAWNQPQHF.

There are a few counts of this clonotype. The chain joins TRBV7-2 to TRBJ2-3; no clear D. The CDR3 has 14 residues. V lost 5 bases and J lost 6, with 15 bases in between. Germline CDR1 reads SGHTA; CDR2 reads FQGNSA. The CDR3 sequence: CASSAGFYGDTQYF. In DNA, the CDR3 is TGTGCCAGCAGCGCAGGTTTCTACGGGGATACGCAGTATTTT.

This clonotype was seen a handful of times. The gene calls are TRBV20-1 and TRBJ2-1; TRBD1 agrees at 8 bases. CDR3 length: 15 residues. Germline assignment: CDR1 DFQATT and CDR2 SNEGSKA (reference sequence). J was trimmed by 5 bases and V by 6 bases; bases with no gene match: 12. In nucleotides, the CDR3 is TGCAGTGCCAACCCCGGACAGGGAATCAACAATGAGCAGTTCTTC. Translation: CSANPGQGINNEQFF.

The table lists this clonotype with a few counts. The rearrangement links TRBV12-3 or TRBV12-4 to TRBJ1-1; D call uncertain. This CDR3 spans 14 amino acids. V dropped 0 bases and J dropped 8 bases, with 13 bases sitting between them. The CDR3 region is CASSLALNPGEAFF. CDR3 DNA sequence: TGTGCCAGCAGTTTAGCGCTGAACCCTGGGGAAGCTTTCTTT.

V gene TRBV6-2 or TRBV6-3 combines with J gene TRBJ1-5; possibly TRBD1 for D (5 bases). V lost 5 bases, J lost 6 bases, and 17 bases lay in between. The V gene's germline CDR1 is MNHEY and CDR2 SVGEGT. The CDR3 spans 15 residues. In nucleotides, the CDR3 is TGTGCCAGCAGTAAGACAGCTTTTCAGGGTCAGCCCCAGCATTTT. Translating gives CASSKTAFQGQPQHF.

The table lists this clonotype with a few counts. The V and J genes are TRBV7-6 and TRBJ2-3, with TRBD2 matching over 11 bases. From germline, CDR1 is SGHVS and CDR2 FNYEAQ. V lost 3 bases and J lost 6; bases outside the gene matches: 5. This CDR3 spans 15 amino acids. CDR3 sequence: CASSFLAGGWDTQYF. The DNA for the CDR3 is TGTGCCAGCAGCTTCCTAGCGGGGGGTTGGGATACGCAGTATTTT.

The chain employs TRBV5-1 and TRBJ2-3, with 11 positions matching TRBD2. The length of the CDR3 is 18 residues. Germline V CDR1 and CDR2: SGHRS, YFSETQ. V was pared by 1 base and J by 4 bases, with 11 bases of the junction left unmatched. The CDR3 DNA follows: TGCGCCAGCAGCTTGAGGGCTAGCGGGGGGCTAGGACCAGATACGCAGTATTTT. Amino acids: CASSLRASGGLGPDTQYF.

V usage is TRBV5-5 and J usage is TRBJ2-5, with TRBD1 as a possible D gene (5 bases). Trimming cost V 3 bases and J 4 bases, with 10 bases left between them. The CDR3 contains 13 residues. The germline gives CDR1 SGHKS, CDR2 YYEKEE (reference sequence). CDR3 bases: TGTGCCAGCAGCTCGACAGCGACAGAGACCCAGTACTTC. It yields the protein CASSSTATETQYF.

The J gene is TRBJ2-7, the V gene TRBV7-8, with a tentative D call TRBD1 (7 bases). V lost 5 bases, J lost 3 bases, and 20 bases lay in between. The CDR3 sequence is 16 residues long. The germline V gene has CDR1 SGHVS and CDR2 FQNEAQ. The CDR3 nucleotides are TGTGCCAGCAGCGGGATGGACAGGCGGCGGGACTACGAGCAGTACTTC. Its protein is CASSGMDRRRDYEQYF.

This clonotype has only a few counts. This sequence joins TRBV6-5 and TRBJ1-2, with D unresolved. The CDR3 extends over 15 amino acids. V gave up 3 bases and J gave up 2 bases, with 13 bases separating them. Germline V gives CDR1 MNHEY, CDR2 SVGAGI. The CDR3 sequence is CASSYLGEGNYGYTF. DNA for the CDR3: TGTGCCAGCAGTTATCTCGGGGAAGGGAACTATGGCTACACCTTC.

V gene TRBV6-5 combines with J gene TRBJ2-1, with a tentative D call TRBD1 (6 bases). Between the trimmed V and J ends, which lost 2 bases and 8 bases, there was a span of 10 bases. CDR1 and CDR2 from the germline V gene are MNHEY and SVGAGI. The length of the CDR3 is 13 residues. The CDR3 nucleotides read TGTGCCAGCAGTTACCGGCAGGGGTATGAGCAGTTCTTC. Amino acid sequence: CASSYRQGYEQFF.

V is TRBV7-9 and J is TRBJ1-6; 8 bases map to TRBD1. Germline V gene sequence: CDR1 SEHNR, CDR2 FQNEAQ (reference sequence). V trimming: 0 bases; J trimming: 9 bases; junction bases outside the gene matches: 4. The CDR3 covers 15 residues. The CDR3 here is CASSLADRATSPLHF. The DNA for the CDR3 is TGTGCCAGCAGCTTAGCGGACAGGGCTACTTCACCCCTCCACTTT.

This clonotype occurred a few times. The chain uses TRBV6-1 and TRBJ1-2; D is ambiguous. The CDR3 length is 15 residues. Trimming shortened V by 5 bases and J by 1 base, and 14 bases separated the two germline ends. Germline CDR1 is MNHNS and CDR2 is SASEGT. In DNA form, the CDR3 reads TGTGCCAGCAGTACACTCGGCAGAAGTAACTATGGCTACACCTTC. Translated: CASSTLGRSNYGYTF.

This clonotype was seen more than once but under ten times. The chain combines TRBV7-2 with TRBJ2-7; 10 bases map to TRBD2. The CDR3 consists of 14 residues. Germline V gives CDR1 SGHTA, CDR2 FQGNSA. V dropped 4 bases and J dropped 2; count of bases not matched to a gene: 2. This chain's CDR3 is CASSSGTSAYEQYF. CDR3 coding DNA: TGTGCCAGCAGCTCCGGGACTAGCGCCTACGAGCAGTACTTC. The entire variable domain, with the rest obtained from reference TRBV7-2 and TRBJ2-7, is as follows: GAGVSQSPSNKVTEKGKDVELRCDPISGHTALYWYRQSLGQGLEFLIYFQGNSAPDKSGLPSDRFSAERTGGSVSTLTIQRTQQEDSAVYLCASSSGTSAYEQYFGPGTRLTVT.

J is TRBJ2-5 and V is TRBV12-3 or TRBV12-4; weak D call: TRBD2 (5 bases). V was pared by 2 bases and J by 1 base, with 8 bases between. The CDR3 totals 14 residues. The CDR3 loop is CASSLRGSQETQYF. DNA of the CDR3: TGTGCCAGCAGTTTAAGAGGGAGCCAAGAGACCCAGTACTTC.

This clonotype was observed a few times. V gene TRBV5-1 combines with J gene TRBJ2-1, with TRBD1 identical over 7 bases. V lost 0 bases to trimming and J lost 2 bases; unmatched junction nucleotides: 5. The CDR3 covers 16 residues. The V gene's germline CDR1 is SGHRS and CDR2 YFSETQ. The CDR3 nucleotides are TGCGCCAGCAGCTTGGCCACCGGGACAGCCTACAATGAGCAGTTCTTC. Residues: CASSLATGTAYNEQFF.

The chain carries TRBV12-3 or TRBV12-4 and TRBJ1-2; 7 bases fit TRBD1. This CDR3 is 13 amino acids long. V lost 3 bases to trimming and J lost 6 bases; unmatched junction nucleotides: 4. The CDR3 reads CASSFQGVNGYTF. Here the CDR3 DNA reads TGTGCCAGCAGTTTTCAGGGGGTAAATGGCTACACCTTC.

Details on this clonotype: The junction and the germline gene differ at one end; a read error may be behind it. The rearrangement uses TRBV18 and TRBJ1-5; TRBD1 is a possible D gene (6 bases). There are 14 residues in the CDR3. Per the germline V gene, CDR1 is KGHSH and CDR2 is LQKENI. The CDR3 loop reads CASSPDRSDQPQNF. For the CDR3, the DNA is TGTGCCAGCTCCCCCGACAGGTCCGATCAGCCCCAGAATTTT. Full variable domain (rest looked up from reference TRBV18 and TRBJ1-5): NAGVMQNPRHLVRRRGQEARLRCSPMKGHSHVYWYRQLPEEGLKFMVYLQKENIIDESGMPKERFSAEFPKEGPSILRIQQVVRGDSAAYFCASSPDRSDQPQNFGDGTRLSIL.

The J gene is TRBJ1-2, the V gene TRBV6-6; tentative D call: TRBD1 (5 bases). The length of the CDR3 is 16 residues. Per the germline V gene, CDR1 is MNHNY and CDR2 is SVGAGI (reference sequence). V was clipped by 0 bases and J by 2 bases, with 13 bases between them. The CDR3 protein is CASSYSRGRENYGYTF. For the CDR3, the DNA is TGTGCCAGCAGTTACTCGAGGGGCAGGGAAAACTATGGCTACACCTTC.